The 26 T cell receptor beta chains below were found in one sample sequenced in a study of blood T cell repertoires in COVID-19 (TCRdb year 2020). Library creation used the immunoSEQ multiplex PCR assay. Imported from immuneACCESS, the table was reduced by TCRdb to in-frame sequences with V and J called. These copies leave out some clones; in studies compared against another copy, an unresolved V gene accounts for under half, and the cause of the remainder is not known. The table for this sample lists nearly 250,000 clones; around 85% of them were counted only once. Approximately 9% of the sample is taken by the ten largest. What was sequenced was PBMCs or T cells enriched from blood (not recorded which). Receptors were obtained from a woman in her forties or fifties with acute COVID-19.

The rearrangement uses TRBV29-1 and TRBJ1-2; TRBD1 is a possible D gene (5 bases). CDR3 length equals 13 residues. Deletions cut 3 bases from V and 4 bases from J, with 12 bases between. CDR1 SQVTM and CDR2 ANQGSEA come from the germline V gene. The CDR3, as DNA: TGCAGCGTTGACCCCCTCGGGGGCTATGGCTACACCTTC. It translates to CSVDPLGGYGYTF.

This clone was picked up a small number of times. The chain carries TRBV5-6 and TRBJ1-4, with TRBD1 matching 8 bases. This CDR3 has 13 residues. In germline, CDR1 is SGHDT, CDR2 YYEEEE. The trim removed 6 bases at V and 5 bases at J, leaving 3 bases unmatched. CDR3 nucleotide sequence: TGTGCCAGCACCCGACAGGGGAATGAAAAACTGTTTTTT. Its translation: CASTRQGNEKLFF. Full variable domain (missing parts from reference TRBV5-6 and TRBJ1-4): DAGVTQSPTHLIKTRGQQVTLRCSPKSGHDTVSWYQQALGQGPQFIFQYYEEEERQRGNFPDRFSGHQFPNYSSELNVNALLLGDSALYLCASTRQGNEKLFFGSGTQLSVL.

The genes are TRBV7-8 and TRBJ1-1; possible D gene TRBD1, 5 bases. Germline V gives CDR1 SGHVS, CDR2 FQNEAQ. Trimming pared 10 bases from V and 0 bases from J, leaving 9 bases between. This CDR3 has 12 amino acids. CDR3: CAIQQVNTEAFF. Here the CDR3 DNA reads TGTGCCATCCAACAGGTGAACACTGAAGCTTTCTTT. Together with reference TRBV7-8 and TRBJ1-1, the CDR3 gives the full variable domain: GAGVSQSPRYKVAKRGQDVALRCDPISGHVSLFWYQQALGQGPEFLTYFQNEAQLDKSGLPSDRFFAERPEGSVSTLKIQRTQQEDSAVYLCAIQQVNTEAFFGQGTRLTVV.

This chain uses TRBV11-2 with TRBJ1-4; 11 nucleotides align to TRBD1. This CDR3 contains 18 residues. Germline V CDR1 and CDR2: SGHAT, FQNNGV. J was trimmed by 8 bases and V by 3 bases; bases with no gene match: 14. Here the CDR3 DNA reads TGTGCCAGCAGCTTTACCGTTCAAACCGGGACAGGGGGGGAAAAACTGTTTTTT. Protein: CASSFTVQTGTGGEKLFF.

V gene TRBV7-2 combines with J gene TRBJ2-5; TRBD2 matches at 13 bases. Per germline, CDR1 SGHTA and CDR2 FQGNSA. This CDR3 contains 18 residues. Trimming at V came to 5 bases and at J to 1 base, leaving 10 bases not matched to a gene. Written as DNA, the CDR3 is TGTGCCAGCAGCATACAGACGAGGACTAGCGGGGGCCAAGAGACCCAGTACTTC. It is translated as CASSIQTRTSGGQETQYF.

The genes are TRBV30 and TRBJ2-5; 7 bases match TRBD2. The V gene end was trimmed by 0 bases and the J gene end by 1 base; junction bases not matched to a gene: 5. Per germline, CDR1 GTSNPN and CDR2 SVGIG (reference sequence). This CDR3 contains 15 residues. The CDR3 loop is CAWSVLGRVQETQYF. CDR3 DNA: TGTGCCTGGAGTGTACTTGGGAGGGTCCAAGAGACCCAGTACTTC.

This chain connects TRBV2 to TRBJ1-1; D not certain. Trimming removed 5 bases at V and 1 base at J, with 11 bases between. The germline CDR1 and CDR2 sequences are SNHLY and FYNNEI. The CDR3 runs 14 residues. The CDR3 loop is CASSWTEGNTEAFF. CDR3 bases: TGTGCCAGCAGTTGGACGGAGGGGAACACTGAAGCTTTCTTT.

The chain recombines TRBV5-1 with TRBJ1-1; tentative D call: TRBD1 (5 bases). Germline CDR1 and CDR2: SGHRS and YFSETQ. The CDR3 covers 15 residues. Trimming pared 0 bases from V and 5 bases from J, leaving 14 bases between. The CDR3 is CASSLDNQGHTEAFF. The CDR3 region has the DNA TGCGCCAGCAGCTTGGATAATCAGGGTCATACTGAAGCTTTCTTT. Combining the CDR3 with reference TRBV5-1 and TRBJ1-1 gives the whole variable domain KAGVTQTPRYLIKTRGQQVTLSCSPISGHRSVSWYQQTPGQGLQFLFEYFSETQRNKGNFPGRFSGRQFSNSRSEMNVSTLELGDSALYLCASSLDNQGHTEAFFGQGTRLTVV.

This clone is a singleton in its sample. The V gene is TRBV19, the J gene TRBJ1-4; D unresolved. The CDR3 totals 15 residues. Germline assignment: CDR1 LNHDA and CDR2 SQIVND (reference sequence). With 6 bases removed from V and 3 bases from J, the gap between germline ends came to 14 bases. CDR3 sequence: CASRKITTANEKLFF. CDR3 nucleotide sequence: TGTGCCAGTAGAAAGATTACTACGGCTAATGAAAAACTGTTTTTT.

The chain uses TRBV18 and TRBJ1-3; D is possibly TRBD1 (6 bases). Germline lookup yields CDR1 KGHSH and CDR2 LQKENI. The CDR3 runs to 16 residues. V was pared by 0 bases and J by 3 bases, with 12 bases between. CDR3: CASSPPSRGSGNTIYF. The CDR3 DNA follows: TGTGCCAGCTCACCACCGTCTAGGGGGAGTGGAAACACCATATATTTT.

The chain couples TRBV5-5 to TRBJ1-1, with 7 nucleotides matching TRBD1. With 0 bases clipped from V and 11 bases from J, the junction kept 7 bases outside the gene matches. CDR1 is SGHKS, CDR2 YYEKEE, per germline (reference sequence). The CDR3 extends over 13 amino acids. CDR3 sequence: CASSLDDRVGAFF. Here the CDR3 DNA reads TGTGCCAGCAGCTTGGACGACAGGGTCGGCGCTTTCTTT. The whole variable domain, remainder taken from reference TRBV5-5 and TRBJ1-1, is DAGVTQSPTHLIKTRGQQVTLRCSPISGHKSVSWYQQVLGQGPQFIFQYYEKEERGRGNFPDRFSARQFPNYSSELNVNALLLGDSALYLCASSLDDRVGAFFGQGTRLTVV.

J is TRBJ1-5 and V is TRBV6-6; 7 bases fit TRBD1. V shed 6 bases, J shed 6 bases, and the junction held 8 bases outside the gene matches. This CDR3 comprises 14 residues. CDR1 MNHNY and CDR2 SVGAGI come from the germline V gene (reference sequence). In nucleotides, the CDR3 is TGTGCCAGCAGCGCAGGGGGTTCAGGTCAGCCCCAGCATTTT. It specifies CASSAGGSGQPQHF.

This chain uses TRBV7-9 with TRBJ1-2, with 9 nucleotides matching TRBD1. This CDR3 contains 14 residues. The junction had 5 bases not matched to a gene; V was cut back by 5 bases and J by 4 bases. CDR1 SEHNR and CDR2 FQNEAQ come from the germline V gene (reference sequence). CDR3 amino acids: CASSAGQGPYGYTF. The CDR3 DNA follows: TGTGCCAGCAGCGCCGGACAGGGGCCCTATGGCTACACCTTC.

The sample holds one count of this clone. V usage is TRBV19 and J usage is TRBJ1-3, with D perhaps matching TRBD1 (5 bases). V lost 9 bases to trimming and J lost 0 bases, with 15 bases between them. This CDR3 has 15 residues. Germline V gene sequence: CDR1 LNHDA, CDR2 SQIVND (reference sequence). The chain's CDR3 is CASNERGVSGNTIYF. CDR3 nucleotide sequence: TGTGCCAGCAATGAACGGGGGGTCTCTGGAAACACCATATATTTT.

The J gene is TRBJ2-5, the V gene TRBV19, with 12 positions matching TRBD2. Germline lookup yields CDR1 LNHDA and CDR2 SQIVND (reference sequence). The CDR3 consists of 17 residues. The V and J ends lost 0 bases and 1 base, in that order; junction bases with no gene match: 3. The CDR3 DNA is TGTGCCAGTAGTATAGATCGGACTAGCGGGGTCCAAGAGACCCAGTACTTC. The encoded protein is CASSIDRTSGVQETQYF.

This clone was recorded a few times. V is TRBV4-3 and J is TRBJ1-2, with D unresolved. V gave up 0 bases and J gave up 4 bases, with 12 bases separating them. This CDR3 has 15 residues. Per germline, CDR1 LGHNA and CDR2 YSLEER. This CDR3 is CASSQDRGSPYGYTF. CDR3 sequence (DNA): TGCGCCAGCAGCCAAGATCGCGGATCCCCCTATGGCTACACCTTC.

The V and J genes are TRBV30 and TRBJ2-5; 9 nucleotides match TRBD2. The CDR3 contains 13 residues. The ends lost 4 bases at V and 4 bases at J; junction bases unmatched: 4. CDR1 and CDR2 (germline): GTSNPN, SVGIG (reference sequence). The CDR3: CAWTWTSAETQYF. The CDR3 DNA reads as TGTGCCTGGACCTGGACTAGCGCAGAGACCCAGTACTTC.

The genes are TRBV5-1 and TRBJ2-7, with a tentative D call TRBD2 (5 bases). CDR3 length: 13 amino acids. Trimming removed 4 bases from V and 7 bases from J, with 15 bases in between. Germline CDR1 is SGHRS and CDR2 is YFSETQ. The CDR3 loop reads CASSPAPEGEQYF. The DNA of the CDR3 is TGCGCCAGCAGCCCAGCCCCCGAGGGAGAGCAGTACTTC. Supplemented by reference TRBV5-1 and TRBJ2-7, the full variable domain reads KAGVTQTPRYLIKTRGQQVTLSCSPISGHRSVSWYQQTPGQGLQFLFEYFSETQRNKGNFPGRFSGRQFSNSRSEMNVSTLELGDSALYLCASSPAPEGEQYFGPGTRLTVT.

This chain links TRBV30 with TRBJ2-5, with D unclear. The CDR3 consists of 13 residues. In germline, CDR1 is GTSNPN, CDR2 SVGIG (reference sequence). V shed 2 bases and J shed 0 bases, with 7 bases lying between them. The CDR3 DNA follows: TGTGCCTGGAGTCCAGGTTACCAAGAGACCCAGTACTTC. This encodes CAWSPGYQETQYF.

As to this clone: Other DNA sequences in this sample translate to the same CDR3. The V and J genes are TRBV25-1 and TRBJ1-1; the match to TRBD1 covers 7 bases. V lost 8 bases and J lost 0; bases outside the gene matches: 3. CDR3 length: 13 amino acids. Per the germline V gene, CDR1 is MGHDK and CDR2 is SYGVNS. The CDR3 protein is CASRDRLNTEAFF. CDR3 nucleotides: TGTGCCAGCCGGGACAGACTGAACACTGAAGCTTTCTTT.

The gene calls are TRBV19 and TRBJ1-2; possibly TRBD1 for D (6 bases). This CDR3 spans 14 amino acids. In germline, CDR1 is LNHDA, CDR2 SQIVND (reference sequence). Between the trimmed V and J ends, which lost 3 bases and 2 bases, there was a span of 10 bases. The CDR3 coding sequence is TGTGCCAGTAGTATCCCGGGACACAACTATGGCTACACCTTC. Translation gives CASSIPGHNYGYTF. The variable domain in full, with the rest retrieved from reference TRBV19 and TRBJ1-2, is DGGITQSPKYLFRKEGQNVTLSCEQNLNHDAMYWYRQDPGQGLRLIYYSQIVNDFQKGDIAEGYSVSREKKESFPLTVTSAQKNPTAFYLCASSIPGHNYGYTFGSGTRLTVV.

The chain couples TRBV30 to TRBJ2-6, with D possibly being TRBD1 (6 bases). This CDR3 region has 15 residues. CDR1 and CDR2 from the germline V gene are GTSNPN and SVGIG (reference sequence). Trimming pared 0 bases from V and 2 bases from J, leaving 8 bases between. The CDR3: CAWSVGTTGANVLTF. The CDR3 DNA sequence: TGTGCCTGGAGTGTGGGGACAACTGGGGCCAACGTCCTGACTTTC.

This chain joins TRBV28 and TRBJ1-4, with D possibly TRBD1 on 5 matching bases. CDR3 length: 16 amino acids. Trimming removed 4 bases from V and 14 bases from J, with 26 bases in between. CDR1 is MDHEN and CDR2 is SYDVKM in the germline V gene. DNA for the CDR3: TGTGCCAGCAGTTCCCAGGGACTAGGGCCTAGAGAACGGCTGTTTTTT. Residues: CASSSQGLGPRERLFF.

The V call is TRBV5-1, the J call TRBJ2-3; TRBD2 aligns across 11 bases. V dropped 0 bases and J dropped 4; count of bases not matched to a gene: 4. The CDR3 has 16 amino acids. Germline CDR1 and CDR2: SGHRS and YFSETQ. CDR3 amino acids: CASSLAGSGGADTQYF. The CDR3 region has the DNA TGCGCCAGCAGCTTGGCCGGTAGCGGGGGGGCAGATACGCAGTATTTT.

The chain is built from TRBV7-2 and TRBJ1-2; 7 nucleotides align to TRBD1. Germline V gene data show CDR1 as SGHTA and CDR2 as FQGNSA. J was trimmed by 6 bases and V by 4 bases; bases with no gene match: 8. The CDR3 is 14 residues long. In DNA form, the CDR3 reads TGTGCCAGCAGCTCTTCCCAGGGGGTCGATGGCTACACCTTC. Translated, it gives CASSSSQGVDGYTF. The full variable domain, its missing parts supplied by reference TRBV7-2 and TRBJ1-2, is GAGVSQSPSNKVTEKGKDVELRCDPISGHTALYWYRQSLGQGLEFLIYFQGNSAPDKSGLPSDRFSAERTGGSVSTLTIQRTQQEDSAVYLCASSSSQGVDGYTFGSGTRLTVV.

This chain's CDR3 is CASSPSDRAGFSEQYF. CDR3 nucleotide sequence: TGTGCCAGCAGCCCCTCGGACAGGGCGGGTTTCAGCGAGCAGTACTTC. The chain links TRBV5-4 to TRBJ2-7; 8 bases line up with TRBD1. Germline CDR1 is SGHNT and CDR2 is YYREEE (reference sequence). With 4 bases clipped from V and 6 bases from J, the junction kept 15 bases outside the gene matches. The CDR3 sequence is 16 residues long.